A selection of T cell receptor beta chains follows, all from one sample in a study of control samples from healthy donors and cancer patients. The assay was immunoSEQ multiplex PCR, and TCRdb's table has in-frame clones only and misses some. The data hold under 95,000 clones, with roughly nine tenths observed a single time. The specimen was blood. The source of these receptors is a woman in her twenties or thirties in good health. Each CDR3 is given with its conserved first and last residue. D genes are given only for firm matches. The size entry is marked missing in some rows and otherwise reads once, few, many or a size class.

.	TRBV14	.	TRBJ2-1	TGTGCCAGCAGCCAGGCATGGAATGAGCAGTTCTTC	CASSQAWNEQFF
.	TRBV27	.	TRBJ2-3	TGTGCCAGCAGTTTGGATACCGGGATCCCAATAGATACGCAGTATTTT	CASSLDTGIPIDTQYF
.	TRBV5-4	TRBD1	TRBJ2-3	TGTGCCAGCAGCTTCCAACAGGGGTGGGATACGCAGTATTTT	CASSFQQGWDTQYF
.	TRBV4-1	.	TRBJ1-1	TGCGCCAGCAGCCTCCAGACGGAGATGAACACTGAAGCTTTCTTT	CASSLQTEMNTEAFF
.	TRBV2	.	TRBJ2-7	TGTGCCAGCGGGACTTACGAGCAGTACTTC	CASGTYEQYF
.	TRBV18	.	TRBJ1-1	TGTGCCAGCCAATACGCCCAACAGGAAGCTTTCTTT	CASQYAQQEAFF
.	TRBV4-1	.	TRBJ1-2	TGCGCCAGCAGCCAGTCCGGGCCCCAACAAGACTATGGCTACACCTTC	CASSQSGPQQDYGYTF
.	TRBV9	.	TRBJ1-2	TGTGCCAGCAGCGTAGGTACAACAGCTAACTATGGCTACACCTTC	CASSVGTTANYGYTF
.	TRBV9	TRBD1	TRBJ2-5	TGTGCCAGCAGCGCCGGGACAGTAGGGGAGACCCAGTACTTC	CASSAGTVGETQYF
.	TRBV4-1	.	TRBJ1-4	TGCGCCAGCAGCCAAGGTACCGGCAGGTTAAATGAAAAACTGTTTTTT	CASSQGTGRLNEKLFF
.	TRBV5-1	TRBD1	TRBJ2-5	TGCGCCAGCAGCTACCGGACAGGACTGCAAGAGACCCAGTACTTC	CASSYRTGLQETQYF
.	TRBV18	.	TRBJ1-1	TGTGCCAGCTCACCAGGGGTTGGGAAGAACACTGAAGCTTTCTTT	CASSPGVGKNTEAFF
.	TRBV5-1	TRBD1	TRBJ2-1	TGCGCCAGCGGGACAGGGGTCGGAAATGAGCAGTTCTTC	CASGTGVGNEQFF
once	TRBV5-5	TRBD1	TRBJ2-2	TGTGCCAGCAGCCCAGGGGGAAGGACCGGGGAGCTGTTTTTT	CASSPGGRTGELFF
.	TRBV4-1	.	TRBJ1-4	TGCGCCAGCAGCCAAGGACTTTCAACTAATGAAAAACTGTTTTTT	CASSQGLSTNEKLFF
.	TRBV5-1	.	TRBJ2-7	TGCGCCAGCAGCTTGGGTAGAACCTACGAGCAGTACTTC	CASSLGRTYEQYF
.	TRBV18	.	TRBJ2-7	TGTGCCAGCTCAAGGGACACTAACTCCTACGAGCAGTACTTC	CASSRDTNSYEQYF
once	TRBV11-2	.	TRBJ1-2	TGTGCCAGCAGCTTAGGGGTAACAGGAGGGCTGGGCTACACCTTC	CASSLGVTGGLGYTF
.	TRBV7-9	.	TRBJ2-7	TGTGCCAGCAGCTTAAAGGCGCCAGTCTACGAGCAGTACTTC	CASSLKAPVYEQYF
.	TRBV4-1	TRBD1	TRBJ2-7	TGCGCCAGCAGCCAAGAAAGGACAGGGGCTATCTACGAGCAGTACTTC	CASSQERTGAIYEQYF
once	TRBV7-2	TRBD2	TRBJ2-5	TGTGCCAGCAGCCGGAAAGCTAGCGGGAGGAACCAAGAGACCCAGTACTTC	CASSRKASGRNQETQYF
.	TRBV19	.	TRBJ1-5	TGTGCCAGTAGTGCCAACCCCATTCAGCCCCAGCATTTT	CASSANPIQPQHF
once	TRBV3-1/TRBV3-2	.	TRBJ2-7	TGTGCCAGCAGCAAGGGGAGTGGCTACGAGCAGTACTTC	CASSKGSGYEQYF
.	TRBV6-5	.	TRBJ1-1	TGTGCCAGCACCACCGTCCAGGGCACTGAAGCTTTCTTT	CASTTVQGTEAFF
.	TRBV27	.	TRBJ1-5	TGTGCCAGCAGTTTGTACAACTCCTTCAATCAGCCCCAGCATTTT	CASSLYNSFNQPQHF
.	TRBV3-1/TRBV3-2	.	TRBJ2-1	TGTGCCAGCAGCCAGAATACTCTAGCGATAGGGAATGAGCAGTTCTTC	CASSQNTLAIGNEQFF
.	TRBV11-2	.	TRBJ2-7	TGTGCCAGCAGCCCCCCGGGCCCCAGGGAGCAGTACTTC	CASSPPGPREQYF
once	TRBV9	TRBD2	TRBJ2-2	TGTGCCAGCAGCGTAGAAAGCGGGGGCGACTTGGACACCGGGGAGCTGTTTTTT	CASSVESGGDLDTGELFF
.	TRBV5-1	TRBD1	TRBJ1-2	TGCGCCAGCAGCCTACAGGGGGCTGAGGGCTACACCTTC	CASSLQGAEGYTF
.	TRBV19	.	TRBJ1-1	TGTGCCAGTAGTATTGGGATGAACACTGAAGCTTTCTTT	CASSIGMNTEAFF
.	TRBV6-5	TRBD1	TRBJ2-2	TGTGCCAGCATGGAGGGGACAGGGGACTCCGGGGAGCTGTTTTTT	CASMEGTGDSGELFF
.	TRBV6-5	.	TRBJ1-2	TGTGCCAGCACTATGACAGCTAACTATGGCTACACCTTC	CASTMTANYGYTF
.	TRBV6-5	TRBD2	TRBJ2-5	TGTGCCAGCAGTTCCGCGGGAGGGGTACAAGAGACCCAGTACTTC	CASSSAGGVQETQYF
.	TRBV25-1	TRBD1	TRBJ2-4	TGTGCCAGCAGTGCGGGGACAGGGAAGGCCAAAAACATTCAGTACTTC	CASSAGTGKAKNIQYF
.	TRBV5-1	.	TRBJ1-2	TGCGCCAGCAGCGGAACAGGGATTCGCACCTTC	CASSGTGIRTF
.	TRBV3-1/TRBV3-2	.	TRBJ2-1	TGTGCCAGCAGCCACGGACAGCAATCCAATGAGCAGTTCTTC	CASSHGQQSNEQFF
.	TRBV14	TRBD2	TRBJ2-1	TGTGCCAGCAGCCAACTTGCGGGAGAGTACAATGAGCAGTTCTTC	CASSQLAGEYNEQFF
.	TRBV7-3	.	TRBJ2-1	TGTGCCAGCAGCCTCGGACGGGGCTACAATGAGCAGTTCTTC	CASSLGRGYNEQFF
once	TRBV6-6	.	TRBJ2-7	TGTGCCAGCAGTACCCCCGCGGGTACCTACGAGCAGTACTTC	CASSTPAGTYEQYF
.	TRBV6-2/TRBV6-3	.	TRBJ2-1	TGTGCCAGCAGCTCGGGGAACAATGAGCAGTTCTTC	CASSSGNNEQFF
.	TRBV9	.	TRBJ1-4	TGTGCCAGCAGCGTAGGTTTCAGGGAGGCAGAAAAACTGTTTTTT	CASSVGFREAEKLFF
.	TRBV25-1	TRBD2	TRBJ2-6	TGTGCCAGCAGTGTCGGGGGGGCTGGGGCCAACGTCCTGACTTTC	CASSVGGAGANVLTF
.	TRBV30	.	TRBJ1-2	TGTGCCTGGACGGGGTGGCGTGGCTACACCTTC	CAWTGWRGYTF
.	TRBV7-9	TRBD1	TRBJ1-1	TGTGCCGTTTTGGTACAGGGGGACACTGAAGCTTTCTTT	CAVLVQGDTEAFF
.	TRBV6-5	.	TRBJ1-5	TGTGCCAGCAGTTACTCAAGCCAGGGGAATCAGCCCCAGCATTTT	CASSYSSQGNQPQHF
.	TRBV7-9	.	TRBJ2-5	TGTGCCAGCAGCCACGACCTAGAGGAGACCCAGTACTTC	CASSHDLEETQYF
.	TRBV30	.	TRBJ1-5	TGTGCCTGGAGTGTGTTGACTAGCAATCAGCCCCAGCATTTT	CAWSVLTSNQPQHF
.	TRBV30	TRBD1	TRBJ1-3	TGTGCCTGGAGTCCTCAGCCAGGGACAGAAGGAAGAGGGGTCGTGAGAAACACCATATATTTT	CAWSPQPGTEGRGVVRNTIYF
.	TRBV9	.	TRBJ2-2	TGTGCCAGCAGCGTGCTAGCGACGAACACCGGGGAGCTGTTTTTT	CASSVLATNTGELFF
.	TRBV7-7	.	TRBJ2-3	TGTGCCAGCAGCCTCAGGCGCACAGATACGCAGTATTTT	CASSLRRTDTQYF
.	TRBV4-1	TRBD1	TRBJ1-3	TGCGCCAGCAGCCAAGCAGGGGGCTCTGGAAACACCATATATTTT	CASSQAGGSGNTIYF